The 27 T cell receptor beta chains given below trace back to one sample, sequenced in a study of cytotoxic CD8 clonotypes in ibrutinib-treated CLL. TCRdb's table, derived via immunoSEQ multiplex PCR, lists solely in-frame clones and lacks some. The sample carries tens of thousands of clones, approximately 71% recorded once. Material: PBMCs, obtained after 12 months of ibrutinib treatment. Receptors were obtained from a human donor with chronic lymphocytic leukemia.

This clone was observed a few times. This rearrangement joins TRBV20-1 to TRBJ2-7; D uncertain. The CDR3 contains 10 residues. Per germline, CDR1 DFQATT and CDR2 SNEGSKA (reference sequence). V dropped 2 bases and J dropped 2 bases, with 1 base sitting between them. DNA for the CDR3: TGCAGTGCTAGACCCTACGAGCAGTACTTC. Protein product: CSARPYEQYF.

This clone has only a few counts. This sequence joins TRBV5-1 and TRBJ2-3; TRBD2 matches 7 bases. This CDR3 contains 16 residues. The V segment lost 0 bases and the J segment 1 base; nucleotides outside the gene matches: 5. Germline V CDR1 and CDR2: SGHRS, YFSETQ. The DNA for the CDR3 is TGCGCCAGCAGCTTGGCCTGGGGGAGGGGCACAGATACGCAGTATTTT. Protein sequence: CASSLAWGRGTDTQYF.

The chain uses TRBV7-2 and TRBJ2-7; tentative D call: TRBD2 (6 bases). V lost 1 base and J 0 bases, leaving 13 bases between the germline ends. The germline gives CDR1 SGHTA, CDR2 FQGNSA. The CDR3 spans 16 residues. DNA for the CDR3: TGTGCCAGCAGCTTAGGGGGACTCTCGAACTCCTACGAGCAGTACTTC. It translates to CASSLGGLSNSYEQYF.

The CDR3 region is CASSPDSGRQPQHF. In DNA form, the CDR3 reads TGTGCCAGCTCACCCGACAGCGGGCGTCAGCCCCAGCATTTT. This sequence joins TRBV18 and TRBJ1-5, with D maybe TRBD1 (5 bases). Germline loops: CDR1 KGHSH, CDR2 LQKENI. Trimming pared 3 bases from V and 6 bases from J, leaving 12 bases between. The CDR3 contains 14 residues. The full variable domain, in which reference TRBV18 and TRBJ1-5 provide the parts outside the CDR3, is NAGVMQNPRHLVRRRGQEARLRCSPMKGHSHVYWYRQLPEEGLKFMVYLQKENIIDESGMPKERFSAEFPKEGPSILRIQQVVRGDSAAYFCASSPDSGRQPQHFGDGTRLSIL.

The chain combines TRBV10-3 with TRBJ1-5; no reliable D call. CDR3 length: 13 amino acids. The V gene's germline CDR1 is ENHRY and CDR2 SYGVKD. Trimming shortened V by 7 bases and J by 3 bases, and 10 bases separated the two germline ends. DNA for the CDR3: TGTGCCATCACACAGAATATCAATCAGCCCCAGCATTTT. It encodes CAITQNINQPQHF.

The V and J genes are TRBV30 and TRBJ1-2; D gene unclear. Trimming removed 4 bases from V and 2 bases from J, with 11 bases in between. Per germline, CDR1 GTSNPN and CDR2 SVGIG (reference sequence). The CDR3 is made up of 13 amino acids. The chain's CDR3 is CAWTSIANYGYTF. CDR3 bases: TGTGCCTGGACCAGTATAGCAAACTATGGCTACACCTTC. The variable domain in full, completed from reference TRBV30 and TRBJ1-2, reads SQTIHQWPATLVQPVGSPLSLECTVEGTSNPNLYWYRQAAGRGLQLLFYSVGIGQISSEVPQNLSASRPQDRQFILSSKKLLLSDSGFYLCAWTSIANYGYTFGSGTRLTVV.

The gene calls are TRBV27 and TRBJ2-3, with TRBD2 as a possible D gene (5 bases). Between the trimmed V and J ends, which lost 4 bases and 1 base, there was a span of 9 bases. Germline assignment: CDR1 MNHEY and CDR2 SMNVEV (reference sequence). The CDR3 covers 14 residues. In DNA form, the CDR3 reads TGTGCCAGCAGTTGGGCGGAGGGCACAGATACGCAGTATTTT. Translating it yields CASSWAEGTDTQYF.

The chain joins TRBV5-4 to TRBJ2-5; D is perhaps TRBD2 (6 bases). The CDR3 has 14 residues. Germline lookup yields CDR1 SGHNT and CDR2 YYREEE (reference sequence). V was cut by 4 bases and J by 7 bases, with 17 bases left in between. The CDR3 reads CASSRRGLEGTQYF. CDR3 bases: TGTGCCAGCAGCCGGAGGGGACTGGAGGGGACCCAGTACTTC.

This clone was detected a few times. The rearrangement joins TRBV6-1 to TRBJ2-1; D might be TRBD1 (6 bases). Germline values: CDR1 MNHNS, CDR2 SASEGT. Trimming removed 6 bases at V and 9 bases at J, with 12 bases between. This CDR3 is 12 amino acids long. CDR3 coding DNA: TGTGCCAGCAGCCACAGGGACGCTGAGCAGTTCTTC. Translated, it gives CASSHRDAEQFF.

V gene TRBV5-1 combines with J gene TRBJ2-7; no clear D. CDR3 length equals 13 residues. Germline V gene sequence: CDR1 SGHRS, CDR2 YFSETQ. The ends were cut back, 0 bases at V and 6 bases at J, with 10 bases in the middle. The DNA of the CDR3 is TGCGCCAGCAGCTTGGGGTCCCCGCGCGAGCAGTACTTC. Amino acid sequence: CASSLGSPREQYF.

The chain carries TRBV19 and TRBJ2-1, with 7 bases that match TRBD2. This CDR3 comprises 16 residues. With V trimmed by 0 bases and J by 2 bases, 4 bases remained unmatched. From germline, CDR1 is LNHDA and CDR2 SQIVND (reference sequence). CDR3 bases: TGTGCCAGTAGTATAGATGAGGGAGGGCCCTACAATGAGCAGTTCTTC. Residues: CASSIDEGGPYNEQFF.

This sequence joins TRBV11-2 and TRBJ1-1; possible D gene TRBD1, 6 bases. The CDR3 has 14 residues. The V end was cut by 4 bases, the J end by 2 bases, with 11 bases between. Germline CDR1 reads SGHAT; CDR2 reads FQNNGV. Here the CDR3 reads CASSSRQENTEAFF. The CDR3 bases are TGTGCCAGCAGCTCCCGACAGGAAAACACTGAAGCTTTCTTT.

Note on this clone: With a much larger clone just one base away, this may be a read error. The chain uses TRBV19 and TRBJ2-1; D is unresolved. The V end was cut by 4 bases, the J end by 4 bases, with 2 bases between. CDR1 and CDR2 from the germline V gene are LNHDA and SQIVND (reference sequence). The CDR3 sequence is 11 residues long. In nucleotides, the CDR3 is TGTGCCAGTAGTAGTTACAATGAGCAGTTCTTC. It encodes CASSSYNEQFF.

V usage is TRBV6-1 and J usage is TRBJ2-7; TRBD1 aligns across 10 bases. In germline, CDR1 is MNHNS, CDR2 SASEGT. Germline trimming cut 5 bases from V and 4 bases from J; bases unmatched to any gene: 8. The CDR3 covers 15 residues. The CDR3, as DNA: TGTGCCAGCAGTCTTGGGGGGACAGGGGCTTACGAGCAGTACTTC. Protein: CASSLGGTGAYEQYF.

This chain joins TRBV7-9 and TRBJ1-5; perhaps TRBD1 as D (6 bases). The V end was cut by 0 bases, the J end by 1 base, with 10 bases between. This CDR3 spans 16 amino acids. Germline lookup yields CDR1 SEHNR and CDR2 FQNEAQ (reference sequence). In nucleotides, the CDR3 is TGTGCCAGCAGCTTAGCTCGGGGGGCCAGCAATCAGCCCCAGCATTTT. Its translation is CASSLARGASNQPQHF.

The rearrangement uses TRBV29-1 and TRBJ2-1; 7 bases match TRBD1. Germline V gives CDR1 SQVTM, CDR2 ANQGSEA. This CDR3 is built from 15 residues. The trim removed 0 bases at V and 3 bases at J, leaving 5 bases unmatched. CDR3 bases: TGCAGCGTTGAAGAACAGGGGCAATACTACAATGAGCAGTTCTTC. Amino acid sequence: CSVEEQGQYYNEQFF.

The V and J genes are TRBV7-9 and TRBJ2-7; no clear D gene. V gave up 4 bases and J gave up 0 bases, with 10 bases separating them. CDR3 length: 14 amino acids. CDR1 is SEHNR and CDR2 is FQNEAQ in the germline V gene (reference sequence). CDR3 sequence reads: CASSSTGFSYEQYF. As DNA, the CDR3 is TGTGCCAGCAGCTCGACTGGCTTCTCCTACGAGCAGTACTTC.

The chain employs TRBV28 and TRBJ1-3; no reliable D call. CDR3 length: 14 amino acids. V lost 4 bases to trimming and J lost 6 bases, with 13 bases between them. CDR1 and CDR2 (germline): MDHEN, SYDVKM. CDR3 region: CASSSVSRENTIYF. CDR3 DNA: TGTGCCAGCAGTTCGGTGTCTAGGGAAAACACCATATATTTT. Filled out from reference TRBV28 and TRBJ1-3, the complete variable domain reads DVKVTQSSRYLVKRTGEKVFLECVQDMDHENMFWYRQDPGLGLRLIYFSYDVKMKEKGDIPEGYSVSREKKERFSLILESASTNQTSMYLCASSSVSRENTIYFGEGSWLTVV.

J is TRBJ2-3 and V is TRBV19; maybe TRBD2 (6 bases). V was shortened by 0 bases and J by 3 bases, with 16 bases between the two germline ends. In germline, CDR1 is LNHDA, CDR2 SQIVND (reference sequence). The CDR3 has 17 residues. DNA for the CDR3: TGTGCCAGTAGTATAGATCCTATGGGAGGAGGTACAGATACGCAGTATTTT. Residues: CASSIDPMGGGTDTQYF.

This clone was seen more than once but under ten times. The chain links TRBV6-6 to TRBJ2-2; D possibly corresponds to TRBD2 (6 bases). Trimming left V 1 base short and J 2 bases short, with 8 bases between. Germline CDR1 reads MNHNY; CDR2 reads SVGAGI (reference sequence). This CDR3 is built from 15 residues. The CDR3 DNA sequence: TGTGCCAGCAGTTACTTGGAGGGAAACACCGGGGAGCTGTTTTTT. Translating gives CASSYLEGNTGELFF.

J is TRBJ1-2 and V is TRBV18, with 10 bases that match TRBD1. Germline CDR1 KGHSH, CDR2 LQKENI. The CDR3 extends over 15 amino acids. V gave up 3 bases and J gave up 4 bases; unmatched junction bases: 5. The DNA of the CDR3 is TGTGCCAGCTCACCCTCCGGACAGGGGGGCTATGGCTACACCTTC. It translates to CASSPSGQGGYGYTF.

This clone showed up just once. V and J are TRBV6-5 and TRBJ1-2; D possibly corresponds to TRBD1 (5 bases). From germline, CDR1 is MNHEY and CDR2 SVGAGI. The CDR3 totals 15 residues. The V end was cut by 0 bases, the J end by 0 bases, with 8 bases between. The CDR3 loop is CASSYSSRANYGYTF. The DNA of the CDR3 is TGTGCCAGCAGTTACTCGAGCAGGGCTAACTATGGCTACACCTTC.

The chain combines TRBV5-4 with TRBJ2-2, with 8 nucleotides matching TRBD2. The CDR3 totals 17 residues. Germline CDR1 SGHNT, CDR2 YYREEE (reference sequence). V was clipped by 3 bases and J by 2 bases; unmatched bases: 9. DNA for the CDR3: TGTGCCAGCAGCTCAACCCTAGCGGGCGTTAACACCGGGGAGCTGTTTTTT. Translation gives CASSSTLAGVNTGELFF.

This clone is a singleton in its sample. The J gene is TRBJ2-7, the V gene TRBV5-1, with 10 bases matching TRBD1. The CDR3 has 18 residues. Unmatched junction bases numbered 15, after V lost 3 bases and J lost 3 bases. Per the germline V gene, CDR1 is SGHRS and CDR2 is YFSETQ. The CDR3: CASSYRPTDRGAVYEQYF. CDR3 DNA: TGCGCCAGCAGCTACCGCCCCACGGACAGGGGGGCCGTCTACGAGCAGTACTTC.

This chain connects TRBV2 to TRBJ2-1; 7 bases match TRBD2. V shed 8 bases and J 7 bases; nucleotides not matched to a gene: 8. This CDR3 comprises 13 residues. The germline V gene has CDR1 SNHLY and CDR2 FYNNEI. The CDR3 reads CASSAGEYNEQFF. The CDR3 DNA is TGTGCCAGCTCCGCGGGAGAATATAATGAGCAGTTCTTC.

This clone was found a few times. V and J are TRBV6-1 and TRBJ2-4, with a possible D match to TRBD1 (5 bases). Trimming removed 5 bases from V and 9 bases from J, with 14 bases in between. This CDR3 is built from 13 residues. CDR1 MNHNS and CDR2 SASEGT come from the germline V gene. The CDR3 DNA follows: TGTGCCAGCAGTACCCGACCCCAGGGCATTCAGTACTTC. This codes for CASSTRPQGIQYF.

The chain combines TRBV5-4 with TRBJ1-1; TRBD1 matches at 10 bases. The CDR3 spans 15 residues. In germline, CDR1 is SGHNT, CDR2 YYREEE (reference sequence). With 0 bases clipped from V and 5 bases from J, the junction kept 4 bases outside the gene matches. The CDR3 DNA follows: TGTGCCAGCAGCTTGGCGACAGGGGGCTGGACTGAAGCTTTCTTT. This encodes CASSLATGGWTEAFF.